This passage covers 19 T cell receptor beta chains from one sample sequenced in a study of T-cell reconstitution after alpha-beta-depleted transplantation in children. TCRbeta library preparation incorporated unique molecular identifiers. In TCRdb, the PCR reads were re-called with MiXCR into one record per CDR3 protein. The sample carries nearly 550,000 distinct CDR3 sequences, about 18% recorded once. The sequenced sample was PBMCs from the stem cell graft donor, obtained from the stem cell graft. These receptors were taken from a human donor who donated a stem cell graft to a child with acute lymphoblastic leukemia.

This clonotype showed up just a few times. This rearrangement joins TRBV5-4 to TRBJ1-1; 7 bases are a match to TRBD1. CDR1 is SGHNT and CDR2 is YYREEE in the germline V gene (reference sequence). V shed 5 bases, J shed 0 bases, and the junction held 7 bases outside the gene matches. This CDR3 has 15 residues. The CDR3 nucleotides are TGTGCCAGCAGGGGGGACAGAGCCATGAACACTGAAGCTTTCTTT. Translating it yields CASRGDRAMNTEAFF.

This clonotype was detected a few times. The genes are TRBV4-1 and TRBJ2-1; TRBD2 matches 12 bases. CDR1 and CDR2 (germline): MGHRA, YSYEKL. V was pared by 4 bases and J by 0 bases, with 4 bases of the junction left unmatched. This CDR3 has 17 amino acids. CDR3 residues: CASSPLTSGSSYNEQFF. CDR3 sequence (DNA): TGCGCCAGCAGCCCACTGACTAGCGGGAGCTCCTACAATGAGCAGTTCTTC.

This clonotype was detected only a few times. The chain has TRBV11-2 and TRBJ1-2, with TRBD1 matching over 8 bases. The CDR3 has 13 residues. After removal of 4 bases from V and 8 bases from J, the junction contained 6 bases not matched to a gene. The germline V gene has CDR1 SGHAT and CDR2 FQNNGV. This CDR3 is CASSSDRAGGYTF. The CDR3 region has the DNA TGTGCCAGCAGCTCGGACAGGGCCGGAGGCTACACCTTC.

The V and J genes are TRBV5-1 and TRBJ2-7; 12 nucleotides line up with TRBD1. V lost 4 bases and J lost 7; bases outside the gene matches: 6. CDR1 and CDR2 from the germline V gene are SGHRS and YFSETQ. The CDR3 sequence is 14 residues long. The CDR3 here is CASSRGQGAGEQYF. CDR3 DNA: TGCGCCAGCAGCCGGGGACAGGGGGCGGGTGAGCAGTACTTC.

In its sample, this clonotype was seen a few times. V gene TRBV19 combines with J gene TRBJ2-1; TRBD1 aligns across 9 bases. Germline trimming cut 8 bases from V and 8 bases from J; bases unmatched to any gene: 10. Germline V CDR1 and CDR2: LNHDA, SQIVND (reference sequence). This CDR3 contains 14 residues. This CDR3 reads CASSGTGKRHEQFF. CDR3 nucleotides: TGTGCCAGTTCCGGGACAGGGAAACGACATGAGCAGTTCTTC. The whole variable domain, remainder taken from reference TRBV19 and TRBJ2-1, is DGGITQSPKYLFRKEGQNVTLSCEQNLNHDAMYWYRQDPGQGLRLIYYSQIVNDFQKGDIAEGYSVSREKKESFPLTVTSAQKNPTAFYLCASSGTGKRHEQFFGPGTRLTVL.

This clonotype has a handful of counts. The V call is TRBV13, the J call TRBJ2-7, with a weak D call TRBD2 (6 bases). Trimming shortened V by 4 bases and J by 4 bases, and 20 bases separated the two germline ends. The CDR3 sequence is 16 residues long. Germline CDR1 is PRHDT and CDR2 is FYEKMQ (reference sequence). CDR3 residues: CASSSTGTDGGYEQYF. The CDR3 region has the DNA TGTGCCAGCAGCTCGACCGGGACCGACGGAGGGTACGAGCAGTACTTC.

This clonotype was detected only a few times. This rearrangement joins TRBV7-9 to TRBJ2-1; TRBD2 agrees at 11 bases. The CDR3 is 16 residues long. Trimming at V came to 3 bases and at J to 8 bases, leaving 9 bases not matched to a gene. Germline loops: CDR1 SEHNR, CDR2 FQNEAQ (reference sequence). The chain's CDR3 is CASSLSSGRRSYEQFF. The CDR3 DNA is TGTGCCAGCAGCTTGTCTAGCGGGAGGAGATCCTATGAGCAGTTCTTC.

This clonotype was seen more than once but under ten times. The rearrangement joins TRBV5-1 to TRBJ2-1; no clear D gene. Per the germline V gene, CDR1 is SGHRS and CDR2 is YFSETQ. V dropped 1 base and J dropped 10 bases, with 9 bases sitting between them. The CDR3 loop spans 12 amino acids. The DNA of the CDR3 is TGCGCCAGCAGCTTGTTGGCAATCGAGCAGTTCTTC. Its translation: CASSLLAIEQFF.

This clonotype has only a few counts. The CDR3 region is CASSPPGNTIYF. The CDR3 DNA is TGTGCCAGCAGCCCCCCAGGAAACACCATATATTTT. The J gene is TRBJ1-3, the V gene TRBV11-2; D gene ambiguous. Trimming removed 5 bases at V and 4 bases at J, with 6 bases between. CDR1 is SGHAT, CDR2 FQNNGV, per germline. There are 12 residues in the CDR3. The full variable domain, with the rest looked up from reference TRBV11-2 and TRBJ1-3, is EAGVAQSPRYKIIEKRQSVAFWCNPISGHATLYWYQQILGQGPKLLIQFQNNGVVDDSQLPKDRFSAERLKGVDSTLKIQPAKLEDSAVYLCASSPPGNTIYFGEGSWLTVV.

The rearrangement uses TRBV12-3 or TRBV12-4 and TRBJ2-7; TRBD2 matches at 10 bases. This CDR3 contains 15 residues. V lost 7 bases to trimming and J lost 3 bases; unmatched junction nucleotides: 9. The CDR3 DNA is TGTGCCAGCACCTCCGGGACTAGCGTACTCTACGAGCAGTACTTC. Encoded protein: CASTSGTSVLYEQYF.

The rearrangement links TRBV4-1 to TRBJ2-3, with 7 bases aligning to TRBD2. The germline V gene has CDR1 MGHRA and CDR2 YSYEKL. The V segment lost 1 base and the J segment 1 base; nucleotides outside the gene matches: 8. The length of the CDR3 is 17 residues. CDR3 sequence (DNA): TGCGCCAGCAGCCAAGTGGGGCGGGAGAGGGGCACAGATACGCAGTATTTT. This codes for CASSQVGRERGTDTQYF.

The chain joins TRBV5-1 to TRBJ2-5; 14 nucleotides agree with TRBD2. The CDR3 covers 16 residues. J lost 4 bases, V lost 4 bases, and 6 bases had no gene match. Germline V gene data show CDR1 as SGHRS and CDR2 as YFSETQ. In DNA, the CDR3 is TGCGCCAGCAGCCCTGGGACTAGCGGGAGACTAGAGACCCAGTACTTC. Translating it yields CASSPGTSGRLETQYF.

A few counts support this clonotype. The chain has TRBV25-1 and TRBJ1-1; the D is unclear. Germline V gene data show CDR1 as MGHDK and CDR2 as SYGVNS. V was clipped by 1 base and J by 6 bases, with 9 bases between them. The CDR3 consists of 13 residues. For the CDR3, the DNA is TGTGCCAGCAGTGAATTCGACGCAGCTGAAGCTTTCTTT. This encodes CASSEFDAAEAFF.

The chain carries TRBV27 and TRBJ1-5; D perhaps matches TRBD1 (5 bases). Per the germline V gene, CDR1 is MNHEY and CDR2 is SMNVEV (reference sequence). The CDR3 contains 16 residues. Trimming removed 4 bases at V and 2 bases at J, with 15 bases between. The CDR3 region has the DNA TGTGCCAGCAGTTGGGGGGGTGAGTTAGGCAATCAGCCCCAGCATTTT. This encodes CASSWGGELGNQPQHF.

CDR3 protein: CASSYGTGGDQYF. The CDR3 nucleotides are TGTGCCAGCAGCTACGGGACAGGGGGCGACCAGTACTTC. This sequence joins TRBV5-5 and TRBJ2-5; 12 bases match TRBD1. Trimming at V came to 3 bases and at J to 10 bases, leaving 4 bases not matched to a gene. The V gene's germline CDR1 is SGHKS and CDR2 YYEKEE (reference sequence). CDR3 length: 13 amino acids.

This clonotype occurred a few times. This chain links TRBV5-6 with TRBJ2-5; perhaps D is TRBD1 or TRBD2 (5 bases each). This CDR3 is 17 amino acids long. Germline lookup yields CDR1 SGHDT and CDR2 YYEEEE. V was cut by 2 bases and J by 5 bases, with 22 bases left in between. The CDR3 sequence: CASSLFLEVSGTETQYF. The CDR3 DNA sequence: TGTGCCAGCAGCTTATTTTTAGAGGTCTCCGGGACGGAGACCCAGTACTTC. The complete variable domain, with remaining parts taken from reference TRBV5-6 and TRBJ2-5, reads DAGVTQSPTHLIKTRGQQVTLRCSPKSGHDTVSWYQQALGQGPQFIFQYYEEEERQRGNFPDRFSGHQFPNYSSELNVNALLLGDSALYLCASSLFLEVSGTETQYFGPGTRLLVL.

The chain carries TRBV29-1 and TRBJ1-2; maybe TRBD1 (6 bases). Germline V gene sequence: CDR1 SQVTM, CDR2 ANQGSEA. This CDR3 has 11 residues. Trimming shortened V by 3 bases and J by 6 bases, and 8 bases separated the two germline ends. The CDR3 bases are TGCAGCGTTGACAGGGGCAATGGCTACACCTTC. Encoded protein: CSVDRGNGYTF.

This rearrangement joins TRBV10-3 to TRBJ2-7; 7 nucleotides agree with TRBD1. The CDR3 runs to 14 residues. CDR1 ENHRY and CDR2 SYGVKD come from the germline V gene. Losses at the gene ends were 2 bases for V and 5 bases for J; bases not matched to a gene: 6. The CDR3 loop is CAISEPDRPNEQYF. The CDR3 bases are TGTGCCATCAGTGAGCCGGACAGGCCCAACGAGCAGTACTTC.

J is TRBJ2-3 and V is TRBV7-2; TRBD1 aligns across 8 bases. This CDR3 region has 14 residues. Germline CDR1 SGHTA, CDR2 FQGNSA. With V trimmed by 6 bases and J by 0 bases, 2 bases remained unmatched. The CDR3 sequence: CASSRDRSTDTQYF. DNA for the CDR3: TGTGCCAGCAGTCGGGACAGGAGCACAGATACGCAGTATTTT.